This TCR beta chain was sequenced for a study of blood T cell repertoires in COVID-19. Study at large: The samples span acute and convalescent COVID-19 from the United States, Italy and Spain. PBMCs, B-cell-depleted T cells, or T cells were the source of the cDNA or gDNA that made up the material.

The CDR3 length is 11 residues. J lost 9 bases, V lost 6 bases, and 5 bases had no gene match. From germline, CDR1 is DFQATT and CDR2 SNEGSKA (reference sequence). While infection was still active, Seattle patients were enrolled and then followed longitudinally. The authors' processing: Amplified reference gene primers provided the basis for estimating nucleated cell counts. Assay used: immunoSEQ multiplex PCR; TCRdb lists only in-frame clones, some missing. Clone size and V and J calls were adopted from that table, with D and trimming inferred from the DNA. Of 250,000 or so clones in the sample, about nine tenths were seen once.

This chain joins TRBV20-1 and TRBJ2-1; 7 bases fit TRBD2. The source is a man aged 30 to 45 with COVID-19, enrolled during active disease. Sequencing was carried out using peripheral blood. This CDR3 reads CSATAGSEQFF. The CDR3 DNA reads TGCAGTGCCACAGCGGGGAGTGAGCAGTTCTTC.